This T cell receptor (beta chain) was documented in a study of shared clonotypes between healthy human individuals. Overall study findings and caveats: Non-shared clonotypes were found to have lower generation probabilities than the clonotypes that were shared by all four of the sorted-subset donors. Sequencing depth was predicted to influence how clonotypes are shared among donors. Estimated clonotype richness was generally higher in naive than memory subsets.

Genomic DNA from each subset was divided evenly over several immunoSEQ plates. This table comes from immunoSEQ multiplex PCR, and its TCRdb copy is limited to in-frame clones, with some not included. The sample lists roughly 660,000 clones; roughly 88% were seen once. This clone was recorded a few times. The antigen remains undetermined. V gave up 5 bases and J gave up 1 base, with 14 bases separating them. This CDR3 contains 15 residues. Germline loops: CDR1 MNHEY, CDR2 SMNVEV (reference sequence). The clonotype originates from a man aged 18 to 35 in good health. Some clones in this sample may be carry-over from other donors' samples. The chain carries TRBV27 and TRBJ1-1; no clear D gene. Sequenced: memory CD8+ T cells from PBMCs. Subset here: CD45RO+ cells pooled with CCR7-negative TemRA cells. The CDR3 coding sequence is TGTGCCAGCAGTCCACGGGGAGTATGGAACACTGAAGCTTTCTTT. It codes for CASSPRGVWNTEAFF.